The 29 T cell receptor beta chains given below trace back to one sample, sequenced in a study of metastatic and nonmetastatic thyroid tumors. Thyroid surgery had not been preceded by any treatment in any patient. TCRdb re-called the PCR reads with MiXCR. The table shows 25,000 to 35,000 clones, with about a tenth occurring only once. Sequencing input: blood. Receptors originate from a female donor with papillary thyroid cancer or a benign thyroid nodule (not recorded which). Some clones in this sample may be carry-over from other donors' samples.

This clone came up many times. The genes are TRBV3-1 and TRBJ1-2; 10 nucleotides agree with TRBD1. Per the germline V gene, CDR1 is LGHDT and CDR2 is YNNKEL (reference sequence). This CDR3 is built from 15 residues. Trimming at V came to 4 bases and at J to 3 bases, leaving 5 bases not matched to a gene. In DNA form, the CDR3 reads TGTGCCAGCAGCCGGACAGGGGGTACACACTATGGCTACACCTTC. As protein: CASSRTGGTHYGYTF.

This clone was seen repeatedly, ten times or more. The genes are TRBV2 and TRBJ1-6; D possibly corresponds to TRBD1 (6 bases). CDR1 is SNHLY and CDR2 is FYNNEI in the germline V gene. The germline V and J ends were trimmed by 2 bases and 6 bases, with 11 bases remaining between them. The length of the CDR3 is 15 residues. In nucleotides, the CDR3 is TGTGCCAGCAGTGAACGGGGGGCAGCTAATTCACCCCTCCACTTT. It translates to CASSERGAANSPLHF.

This clone occurred many times. V is TRBV7-2 and J is TRBJ1-2; D gene ambiguous. The CDR3 runs to 11 residues. Trimming shortened V by 5 bases and J by 3 bases, and 4 bases separated the two germline ends. Germline loops: CDR1 SGHTA, CDR2 FQGNSA. CDR3 coding DNA: TGTGCCAGCAGCCTTTACTATGGCTACACCTTC. It is translated as CASSLYYGYTF.

V is TRBV5-5 and J is TRBJ2-7; 8 positions match TRBD1. Unmatched junction bases numbered 3, after V lost 0 bases and J lost 4 bases. The CDR3 covers 14 residues. Germline CDR1 is SGHKS and CDR2 is YYEKEE (reference sequence). This CDR3 is CASSLARQGYEQYF. The CDR3 DNA reads as TGTGCCAGCAGCTTGGCAAGACAGGGGTACGAGCAGTACTTC.

This clone was recorded many times. V usage is TRBV4-1 and J usage is TRBJ2-7; no clear D gene. V was trimmed by 1 base and J by 2 bases, leaving 6 bases between them. The CDR3 extends over 13 amino acids. The V gene's germline CDR1 is MGHRA and CDR2 YSYEKL. The CDR3 reads CASSQVDTYEQYF. DNA of the CDR3: TGCGCCAGCAGCCAAGTAGATACCTACGAGCAGTACTTC.

This clone was seen more than once but under ten times. J is TRBJ1-1 and V is TRBV7-8; weak D call: TRBD1 (5 bases). The V end lost 5 bases, the J end lost 1 base, and 5 bases lay between the germline ends. This CDR3 region has 12 residues. CDR1 and CDR2 (germline): SGHVS, FQNEAQ. CDR3 amino acids: CASSGQNTEAFF. Written as DNA, the CDR3 is TGTGCCAGCAGCGGACAGAACACTGAAGCTTTCTTT.

This clone was observed a handful of times. The gene calls are TRBV7-2 and TRBJ1-6; possible D gene TRBD1, 6 bases. The CDR3 runs 13 residues. Germline V gene sequence: CDR1 SGHTA, CDR2 FQGNSA. V dropped 3 bases and J dropped 10 bases, with 10 bases sitting between them. The CDR3: CASSLTGESPLHF. The CDR3 region has the DNA TGTGCCAGCAGCTTGACAGGAGAATCACCCCTCCACTTT.

This clone was detected many times. V is TRBV29-1 and J is TRBJ2-1; TRBD1 matches 7 bases. CDR1 and CDR2 from the germline V gene are SQVTM and ANQGSEA. This CDR3 contains 16 residues. J was trimmed by 2 bases and V by 7 bases; bases with no gene match: 14. In nucleotides, the CDR3 is TGCAGCGCACCACTGAACCGGGACAGTGCCTACAATGAGCAGTTCTTC. Its translation is CSAPLNRDSAYNEQFF.

The table lists this clone with a few counts. The missing conserved phenylalanine or tryptophan at the end of this CDR3 makes a read error likely. The J gene is TRBJ1-5, the V gene TRBV6-9; D remains unclear. CDR3 length equals 12 residues. With 6 bases removed from V and 10 bases from J, the gap between germline ends came to 13 bases. The germline CDR1 and CDR2 sequences are MNHGY and SVAAGI. The CDR3 DNA follows: TGTGCCAGCAGCCCCGGGCCAGATCCCCAGCATTCT. It yields the protein CASSPGPDPQHS.

This clone was observed at least ten times. CDR3 sequence (DNA): TGTGCCAGCAGCTTTGGGACAGAGAACACTGAAGCTTTCTTT. Amino acid sequence: CASSFGTENTEAFF. The genes are TRBV5-6 and TRBJ1-1; 7 bases are a match to TRBD1. The CDR3 is 14 amino acids. The ends lost 2 bases at V and 1 base at J; junction bases unmatched: 2. CDR1 and CDR2 (germline): SGHDT, YYEEEE.

At least ten counts were recorded for this clone. V and J are TRBV28 and TRBJ2-7; TRBD2 matches at 14 bases. The CDR3 runs to 15 residues. V was clipped by 5 bases and J by 6 bases; unmatched bases: 6. The germline gives CDR1 MDHEN, CDR2 SYDVKM. CDR3 region: CASSAGLAGDSEQYF. In nucleotides, the CDR3 is TGTGCCAGCAGTGCGGGACTAGCGGGAGACAGCGAGCAGTACTTC.

This clone was detected many times. The chain has TRBV29-1 and TRBJ2-1; a weak D match, TRBD1 (6 bases). Germline loops: CDR1 SQVTM, CDR2 ANQGSEA. This CDR3 region has 12 residues. Trimming took off 7 bases at V and 0 bases at J, with 7 bases between the two ends. The CDR3, as DNA: TGCAGCGGGACAGTCTCCTACAATGAGCAGTTCTTC. Its protein is CSGTVSYNEQFF.

This clone was found many times. The J gene is TRBJ2-2, the V gene TRBV11-1, with 8 bases identical to TRBD1. Germline loops: CDR1 SGHAT, CDR2 FQDESV (reference sequence). CDR3 length: 16 residues. Losses at the gene ends were 0 bases for V and 2 bases for J; bases not matched to a gene: 2. The CDR3 sequence: CASSLAGTGNTGELFF. CDR3 in DNA: TGTGCCAGCAGCTTAGCCGGGACAGGAAACACCGGGGAGCTGTTTTTT.

In its sample, this clone was seen many times. The rearrangement uses TRBV29-1 and TRBJ2-7, with a tentative D call TRBD1 (6 bases). The V gene lost 1 base and the J gene lost 3 bases, with 7 bases spanning the gap. Germline loops: CDR1 SQVTM, CDR2 ANQGSEA. CDR3 length: 12 residues. DNA of the CDR3: TGCAGCGTTGAAGGACAGGACTACGAGCAGTACTTC. Translated, it gives CSVEGQDYEQYF.

This clone came up many times. This chain links TRBV11-2 with TRBJ1-6, with D perhaps matching TRBD1 (6 bases). Germline V gives CDR1 SGHAT, CDR2 FQNNGV. The CDR3 runs 14 residues. V was cut by 4 bases and J by 10 bases, with 14 bases left in between. The CDR3 nucleotides read TGTGCCAGCAGCTCCCGGACAGAAGGATCACCCCTCCACTTT. Translation gives CASSSRTEGSPLHF.

At least ten counts were recorded for this clone. The gene calls are TRBV7-2 and TRBJ2-7; D is undetermined. V gave up 1 base and J gave up 1 base, with 8 bases separating them. The germline V gene has CDR1 SGHTA and CDR2 FQGNSA. This CDR3 has 14 residues. CDR3: CASSLEGSSYEQYF. Written as DNA, the CDR3 is TGTGCCAGCAGCTTAGAGGGCAGTTCCTACGAGCAGTACTTC.

The sample holds many counts of this clone. The chain joins TRBV18 to TRBJ1-4, with D unresolved. Trimming removed 1 base at V and 8 bases at J, with 11 bases between. This CDR3 has 14 residues. Germline values: CDR1 KGHSH, CDR2 LQKENI. The CDR3 DNA reads TGTGCCAGCTCACCACGGGATACAGTGGAAAAACTGTTTTTT. It codes for CASSPRDTVEKLFF.

This clone was recorded many times. The rearrangement joins TRBV6-1 to TRBJ1-5, with TRBD1 identical over 7 bases. V shed 4 bases and J 4 bases; nucleotides not matched to a gene: 7. CDR1 and CDR2 (germline): MNHNS, SASEGT. The CDR3 runs 15 residues. CDR3 nucleotides: TGTGCCAGCAGTGTCCATCAGGGGGAGAATCAGCCCCAGCATTTT. It translates to CASSVHQGENQPQHF.

Many counts were recorded for this clone. The chain employs TRBV10-1 and TRBJ2-2, with a weak D call TRBD2 (6 bases). V dropped 0 bases and J dropped 3 bases, with 11 bases sitting between them. The CDR3 contains 16 residues. CDR1 is WNHNN and CDR2 is SYGVQD in the germline V gene (reference sequence). The chain's CDR3 is CASSESRGFYTGELFF. The CDR3 DNA reads TGCGCCAGCAGTGAGTCCCGGGGGTTTTACACCGGGGAGCTGTTTTTT.

This clone was counted at least ten times. The chain joins TRBV19 to TRBJ2-1; D call uncertain. Trimming pared 3 bases from V and 5 bases from J, leaving 14 bases between. The CDR3 consists of 15 residues. The germline gives CDR1 LNHDA, CDR2 SQIVND (reference sequence). CDR3 amino acids: CASSIKPPRHNEQFF. The CDR3, as DNA: TGTGCCAGTAGTATTAAACCACCGAGACACAATGAGCAGTTCTTC.

The sample holds many counts of this clone. The gene calls are TRBV2 and TRBJ2-7, with TRBD1 matching over 8 bases. Losses at the gene ends were 4 bases for V and 4 bases for J; bases not matched to a gene: 6. From germline, CDR1 is SNHLY and CDR2 FYNNEI. The CDR3 covers 14 residues. The chain's CDR3 is CASSAQGAGYEQYF. In DNA, the CDR3 is TGTGCCAGCAGTGCTCAGGGGGCGGGATACGAGCAGTACTTC.

In this sample, this clone turned up a few times. The chain employs TRBV24-1 and TRBJ1-2; weak D call: TRBD1 (5 bases). Trimming took 6 bases from V and 4 from J, leaving 11 bases between them. This CDR3 contains 13 residues. Germline assignment: CDR1 KGHDR and CDR2 SFDVKD. Written as DNA, the CDR3 is TGTGCCACCAGTCCAGGGAGTGGCTATGGCTACACCTTC. The encoded protein is CATSPGSGYGYTF.

The V call is TRBV6-1, the J call TRBJ1-4, with D perhaps TRBD1 (6 bases). The CDR3 spans 14 residues. Trimming cost V 6 bases and J 10 bases, with 18 bases left between them. Germline CDR1 MNHNS, CDR2 SASEGT. CDR3 nucleotide sequence: TGTGCCAGCAGGAACACAGGGTGTGCTGGAAAACTGTTTTTT. This sequence encodes CASRNTGCAGKLFF.

With respect to this clone: Compared with germline, one end of the junction differs, possibly owing to a read error. The chain carries TRBV7-2 and TRBJ2-7; D is uncertain. CDR1 and CDR2 from the germline V gene are SGHTA and FQGNSA. This CDR3 is 13 amino acids long. The CDR3 sequence: CASSSEARVGINF. CDR3 bases: TGTGCCAGCAGCTCAGAGGCCCGCGTGGGCATTAACTTC. Full variable domain (remainder filled in from reference TRBV7-2 and TRBJ2-7): GAGVSQSPSNKVTEKGKDVELRCDPISGHTALYWYRQSLGQGLEFLIYFQGNSAPDKSGLPSDRFSAERTGGSVSTLTIQRTQQEDSAVYLCASSSEARVGINFGPGTRLTVT.

This clone was picked up many times. The V gene is TRBV3-1, the J gene TRBJ2-3; 8 bases line up with TRBD2. CDR1 is LGHDT and CDR2 is YNNKEL in the germline V gene (reference sequence). V lost 4 bases and J lost 1; bases outside the gene matches: 7. The CDR3 is 16 residues long. The DNA for the CDR3 is TGTGCCAGCAGCCTGTTGGCGGGAGGCCGCACAGATACGCAGTATTTT. Its protein product is CASSLLAGGRTDTQYF.

In its sample, this clone was seen many times. The chain joins TRBV4-2 to TRBJ1-1, with no clear D. The CDR3 covers 12 residues. Germline lookup yields CDR1 LGHNA and CDR2 YNFKEQ. V lost 0 bases to trimming and J lost 6 bases, with 5 bases between them. Here the CDR3 reads CASSQERSEAFF. The CDR3 coding sequence is TGTGCCAGCAGCCAAGAGAGATCTGAAGCTTTCTTT.

This clone occurred many times. Written as DNA, the CDR3 is TGTGCCAGCGGTCCCGCGATAGATACGCAGTATTTT. This sequence encodes CASGPAIDTQYF. V usage is TRBV7-9 and J usage is TRBJ2-3; D call uncertain. Trimming removed 8 bases from V and 5 bases from J, with 11 bases in between. This CDR3 spans 12 amino acids. Germline V gene lookup returns CDR1 SEHNR and CDR2 FQNEAQ (reference sequence).

This clone qualifies as medium-sized (0.01 to 0.1%). The gene calls are TRBV6-1 and TRBJ1-6; no firm D call. CDR3 length: 13 residues. Trimming removed 6 bases at V and 4 bases at J, with 7 bases between. Germline V gene data show CDR1 as MNHNS and CDR2 as SASEGT. CDR3 protein: CASRVEYNSPLHF. For the CDR3, the DNA is TGTGCCAGCAGGGTAGAGTATAATTCACCCCTCCACTTT.

In regard to this clone: Being one base from a much bigger clone, this may be a read error. The J gene is TRBJ2-2, the V gene TRBV6-2 or TRBV6-3; no definite D call. The CDR3 contains 14 residues. CDR1 and CDR2 from the germline V gene are MNHEY and SVGEGT. CDR3 in DNA: TGTGCCAGCAGTACTCTTTGGGGTACCGGCGAGCTGTTTTTT. This sequence encodes CASSTLWGTGELFF.